This record concerns one T cell receptor beta chain sequence. The antigen is not known. Construction of the TCRbeta library involved unique molecular identifiers. TCRdb itself ran the PCR reads through MiXCR, one entry per CDR3 protein. Of fewer than 450,000 distinct CDR3 sequences listed, roughly 15% are singletons. Germline V lookup: CDR1 MNHEY, CDR2 SVGEGT. The CDR3 is made up of 16 amino acids. V dropped 6 bases and J dropped 1 base, with 16 bases sitting between them. The sample is drawn from a study of T-cell reconstitution after alpha-beta-depleted transplantation in children. Study-level results: After transplant, at about two months, alpha-beta T cells were reportedly derived from several hundred expanded graft clones. Counts and diversity of T cells one year after transplant came mostly from newly produced T cells. After transplant, high TCRbeta diversity at day 60 in some patients arose from surviving recipient T cells and thymic progenitors.

The TCR was taken from a male patient aged 2-15 years who had a stem cell transplant for acute lymphoblastic leukemia, so the T cells may come from the graft donor. The chain is built from TRBV6-2 or TRBV6-3 and TRBJ2-1, with TRBD2 as a possible D gene (6 bases). This specimen was PBMCs, mostly from graft donor cells, taken 360 days after TCRalphabeta/CD19-depleted stem cell transplant. The CDR3 here is CASRPLASRSYNEQFF. The CDR3 coding sequence is TGTGCCAGCAGACCCCTAGCGTCACGTTCCTACAATGAGCAGTTCTTC.